The rows below give T cell receptor beta chains drawn from one sample of a study of blood T cell repertoires in COVID-19. The repertoire was sequenced with immunoSEQ multiplex PCR; TCRdb's copy has only in-frame clones and lacks some. The repertoire holds about 670,000 clones, with about 90% as singletons. The sample comprised peripheral blood. The receptor source for this set is a young woman with acute or convalescent COVID-19. Each CDR3 is given with its conserved first and last residue. Size is omitted from some rows. Given values are once, few, many or a class for expanded clones.

j_call: TRBJ2-1
v_call: TRBV5-8
clone_size: -
cdr3_aa: CASSLVVTSSSYNEQFF

j_call: TRBJ1-2
v_call: TRBV6-6
clone_size: -
cdr3_aa: CASKEEVSGYTF

j_call: TRBJ2-6
v_call: TRBV4-1
clone_size: -
cdr3_aa: CASSQNRGLSAGANVLTF

j_call: TRBJ1-4
v_call: TRBV9
clone_size: -
cdr3_aa: CASSVGGGPPATNEKLFF

j_call: TRBJ1-1
v_call: TRBV7-9
clone_size: few
cdr3_aa: CASSSPGQPRAFF

j_call: TRBJ1-3
v_call: TRBV4-2
clone_size: -
cdr3_aa: CASSQGPGSGNTIYF

j_call: TRBJ1-5
v_call: TRBV7-3
clone_size: -
cdr3_aa: CASSRGQLSNQPQHF

j_call: TRBJ1-2
v_call: TRBV19
clone_size: -
cdr3_aa: CASKTRQGVVYGYTF

j_call: TRBJ1-2
v_call: TRBV12-3/TRBV12-4
clone_size: once
cdr3_aa: CASSPQGNYGYTF

j_call: TRBJ2-3
v_call: TRBV11-1
clone_size: -
cdr3_aa: CASRSPSGGSTDTQYF